The text below deals with one TCR beta chain. Its specificity is not known. The data were obtained in a study of post-analysis software for immune sequencing data. Whole-study results and caveats: Higher frequency in patients than in controls was seen for roughly five TRBV segments, with TRBV5-6, TRBV5-1 and TRBV20-1 among them. Normalized Chao1 diversity was significantly reduced in patients versus controls.

Trimming took off 7 bases at V and 0 bases at J, with 8 bases between the two ends. This CDR3 region has 13 residues. Looked up from germline, CDR1 is MGHDK and CDR2 is SYGVNS. The authors incorporated unique molecular identifiers into the TCR beta cDNA libraries. Each CDR3 protein is one row after TCRdb ran MiXCR on the PCR reads. Of 740,000 or so distinct CDR3 sequences listed, under 70% are singletons. The chain recombines TRBV25-1 with TRBJ2-3; D call uncertain. Material for sequencing was blood. This clonotype was sampled from a girl under 18 with multiple sclerosis. The CDR3 DNA reads as TGTGCCAGCACTCCCCAGAGCACAGATACGCAGTATTTT. Its translation is CASTPQSTDTQYF.